These 22 T cell receptor beta chains were all obtained from the same sample, sequenced in a study of T cell responses to AZD1222 COVID-19 vaccine. Clones were sequenced by immunoSEQ multiplex PCR, and TCRdb holds only the in-frame ones, with some missing. This table holds approximately 130,000 clones, 80% to 90% found once. The sequencing here drew on peripheral blood, taken 28 days after the second AZD1222 dose. The receptor set was obtained from an adult who received the AZD1222 COVID-19 vaccine.

J is TRBJ2-3 and V is TRBV9; D is ambiguous. V was trimmed by 5 bases and J by 2 bases, leaving 9 bases between them. The CDR3 runs 13 residues. CDR1 and CDR2 from the germline V gene are SGDLS and YYNGEE. CDR3 bases: TGTGCCAGCAGTCGCGCCCTCACAGATACGCAGTATTTT. Its protein product is CASSRALTDTQYF.

This clone was observed once. J is TRBJ1-2 and V is TRBV5-6; D is perhaps TRBD1 (6 bases). Per germline, CDR1 SGHDT and CDR2 YYEEEE. V dropped 4 bases and J dropped 4 bases, with 14 bases sitting between them. The CDR3 contains 14 residues. CDR3 residues: CASSPSGAVYGYTF. Written as DNA, the CDR3 is TGTGCCAGCAGCCCCTCGGGGGCCGTCTATGGCTACACCTTC.

The chain employs TRBV28 and TRBJ2-3; 8 nucleotides align to TRBD2. CDR1 and CDR2 from the germline V gene are MDHEN and SYDVKM. V was pared by 10 bases and J by 6 bases, with 12 bases of the junction left unmatched. This CDR3 spans 14 amino acids. CDR3 sequence reads: CATYGGGRADTQYF. The CDR3 DNA reads TGTGCCACGTACGGGGGGGGCCGGGCGGATACGCAGTATTTT.

V and J are TRBV19 and TRBJ2-1; D gene ambiguous. This CDR3 has 17 residues. V was clipped by 1 base and J by 3 bases, with 16 bases between them. Germline V gene sequence: CDR1 LNHDA, CDR2 SQIVND (reference sequence). The CDR3 DNA follows: TGTGCCAGTAGTATAGGGGTGGACGGACCAATCTACAATGAGCAGTTCTTC. Encoded protein: CASSIGVDGPIYNEQFF.

The rearrangement uses TRBV6-5 and TRBJ2-7; D not certain. This CDR3 is 12 amino acids long. Deletions cut 5 bases from V and 2 bases from J, with 7 bases between. Germline CDR1 reads MNHEY; CDR2 reads SVGAGI. CDR3 sequence reads: CASSPNPYEQYF. As DNA, the CDR3 is TGTGCCAGCAGTCCGAACCCCTACGAGCAGTACTTC.

This clone was detected once. The chain carries TRBV28 and TRBJ2-7, with TRBD1 identical over 8 bases. In germline, CDR1 is MDHEN, CDR2 SYDVKM. J gave up 6 bases and V 5 bases, and 3 bases lay outside the gene matches. The CDR3 runs to 12 residues. CDR3 nucleotides: TGTGCCAGCAGTGGACAGGGCAGCGAGCAGTACTTC. Residues: CASSGQGSEQYF.

V and J are TRBV7-9 and TRBJ2-5; 9 nucleotides align to TRBD2. CDR1 SEHNR and CDR2 FQNEAQ come from the germline V gene (reference sequence). The CDR3 runs 15 residues. J lost 6 bases, V lost 5 bases, and 10 bases had no gene match. The CDR3: CASSETSGGFKTQYF. The CDR3 coding sequence is TGTGCCAGCAGCGAGACTAGCGGTGGGTTCAAGACCCAGTACTTC.

The chain couples TRBV27 to TRBJ2-3; 9 nucleotides align to TRBD2. The V gene's germline CDR1 is MNHEY and CDR2 SMNVEV (reference sequence). Trimming removed 5 bases from V and 4 bases from J; junction bases left unmatched: 7. This CDR3 contains 15 residues. The CDR3 DNA sequence: TGTGCCAGCAGTCGCGGGGGGGCTCTCGCAGATACGCAGTATTTT. Translated, it gives CASSRGGALADTQYF.

This chain uses TRBV4-1 with TRBJ1-5, with D hard to call. CDR1 is MGHRA, CDR2 YSYEKL, per germline. This CDR3 has 16 residues. V was cut by 8 bases and J by 1 base, with 18 bases left in between. CDR3 bases: TGCGCCAGCTCACCCGCTCCCTACCTCAGCAATCAGCCCCAGCATTTT. As protein: CASSPAPYLSNQPQHF.

The CDR3: CASSLREASYGYTF. CDR3 DNA: TGTGCCAGCAGCCTCCGGGAGGCGAGCTATGGCTACACCTTC. The chain couples TRBV7-2 to TRBJ1-2; D gene ambiguous. Trimming pared 5 bases from V and 4 bases from J, leaving 14 bases between. Germline V lookup: CDR1 SGHTA, CDR2 FQGNSA. The CDR3 covers 14 residues.

This chain joins TRBV27 and TRBJ2-5; weak D call: TRBD2 (6 bases). This CDR3 comprises 13 residues. The germline V gene has CDR1 MNHEY and CDR2 SMNVEV (reference sequence). Deletions cut 6 bases from V and 2 bases from J, with 10 bases between. CDR3 DNA sequence: TGTGCCAGCAGACGGGGGATTCAAGAGACCCAGTACTTC. This sequence encodes CASRRGIQETQYF.

This chain links TRBV12-3 or TRBV12-4 with TRBJ2-1; tentative D call: TRBD1 (5 bases). V gave up 6 bases and J gave up 8 bases, with 14 bases separating them. The CDR3 has 13 amino acids. The CDR3 sequence is CASRPPSRDEQFF. The CDR3 DNA is TGTGCCAGCAGGCCGCCTTCCAGGGATGAGCAGTTCTTC.

Written as DNA, the CDR3 is TGTGCCAGCAGGCTCCTGCGGACTAGACAGTCGGATGAGCAGTTCTTC. It codes for CASRLLRTRQSDEQFF. This rearrangement joins TRBV27 to TRBJ2-1; 7 bases fit TRBD2. Trimming cost V 6 bases and J 8 bases; bases outside gene matches: 16. Germline V gives CDR1 MNHEY, CDR2 SMNVEV (reference sequence). CDR3 length: 16 residues.

This clone was counted between two and nine times. The chain joins TRBV7-8 to TRBJ1-1; D call uncertain. The CDR3 runs 13 residues. Trimming pared 3 bases from V and 6 bases from J, leaving 11 bases between. Germline V gene lookup returns CDR1 SGHVS and CDR2 FQNEAQ. This CDR3 reads CASSFSFYAEAFF. CDR3 sequence (DNA): TGTGCCAGCAGCTTTTCGTTCTACGCTGAAGCTTTCTTT.

The rearrangement links TRBV18 to TRBJ1-2, with D unresolved. Germline values: CDR1 KGHSH, CDR2 LQKENI. V was cut by 2 bases and J by 0 bases, with 10 bases left in between. The CDR3 contains 15 residues. CDR3 region: CASSPDGVTNYGYTF. In DNA, the CDR3 is TGTGCCAGCTCACCAGACGGAGTAACTAACTATGGCTACACCTTC.

This sequence joins TRBV7-9 and TRBJ2-5; no reliable D call. This CDR3 has 11 amino acids. V was pared by 7 bases and J by 0 bases, with 3 bases between. Germline-derived CDR1 and CDR2 are SEHNR and FQNEAQ (reference sequence). As DNA, the CDR3 is TGTGCCAGCACTCACCAAGAGACCCAGTACTTC. This codes for CASTHQETQYF.

The V and J genes are TRBV18 and TRBJ1-6; no clear D. Germline values: CDR1 KGHSH, CDR2 LQKENI. V was cut by 1 base and J by 6 bases, with 10 bases left in between. This CDR3 is built from 15 residues. In nucleotides, the CDR3 is TGTGCCAGCTCACCACAGGGAGGAGTTAATTCACCCCTCCACTTT. Encoded protein: CASSPQGGVNSPLHF. Full variable domain (rest looked up from reference TRBV18 and TRBJ1-6): NAGVMQNPRHLVRRRGQEARLRCSPMKGHSHVYWYRQLPEEGLKFMVYLQKENIIDESGMPKERFSAEFPKEGPSILRIQQVVRGDSAAYFCASSPQGGVNSPLHFGNGTRLTVT.

V usage is TRBV6-5 and J usage is TRBJ2-7; TRBD1 agrees at 7 bases. V was clipped by 4 bases and J by 2 bases; unmatched bases: 2. CDR3 length equals 13 residues. CDR1 and CDR2 (germline): MNHEY, SVGAGI. CDR3 residues: CASSFGQAYEQYF. The CDR3 region has the DNA TGTGCCAGCAGTTTCGGACAGGCCTACGAGCAGTACTTC.

The rearrangement joins TRBV7-8 to TRBJ1-6; D remains ambiguous. V dropped 3 bases and J dropped 7 bases, with 13 bases sitting between them. This CDR3 is 15 amino acids long. Per the germline V gene, CDR1 is SGHVS and CDR2 is FQNEAQ. Here the CDR3 reads CASSFPGFGNSPLHF. Here the CDR3 DNA reads TGTGCCAGCAGCTTCCCCGGATTTGGAAATTCACCCCTCCACTTT.

The V call is TRBV7-2, the J call TRBJ2-3, with D perhaps assigned TRBD1 or TRBD2 (5 bases each). The CDR3 consists of 15 residues. Germline assignment: CDR1 SGHTA and CDR2 FQGNSA. Trimming left V 4 bases short and J 2 bases short, with 13 bases between. The CDR3: CASSSQSGLTDTQYF. As DNA, the CDR3 is TGTGCCAGCAGCTCCCAGTCGGGGCTCACAGATACGCAGTATTTT. Full variable domain (outside the CDR3, taken from reference TRBV7-2 and TRBJ2-3): GAGVSQSPSNKVTEKGKDVELRCDPISGHTALYWYRQSLGQGLEFLIYFQGNSAPDKSGLPSDRFSAERTGGSVSTLTIQRTQQEDSAVYLCASSSQSGLTDTQYFGPGTRLTVL.

The V call is TRBV19, the J call TRBJ1-6; D is ambiguous. The germline V and J ends were trimmed by 3 bases and 4 bases, with 7 bases remaining between them. CDR3 length: 14 residues. Germline V gene lookup returns CDR1 LNHDA and CDR2 SQIVND (reference sequence). CDR3 in amino acids: CASSILQYNSPLHF. As DNA, the CDR3 is TGTGCCAGTAGTATCTTACAGTATAATTCACCCCTCCACTTT.

The DNA of the CDR3 is TGTGCCAGCTCACCAATGGAATCTGTAGCCTACGGTGGAGAGACCCAGTACTTC. Protein product: CASSPMESVAYGGETQYF. The rearrangement uses TRBV18 and TRBJ2-5, with no clear D. CDR1 KGHSH and CDR2 LQKENI come from the germline V gene. This CDR3 contains 18 residues. V was cut by 2 bases and J by 4 bases, with 23 bases left in between.